The TCR beta chain described here comes from a study of regulatory T cells in long-lasting Graves disease. Both iRepertoire HTBI primers and Arm-PCR of CDR3 regions were used to build the TCR beta libraries. TCRdb fed the multiplex PCR reads into MiXCR, producing one record per CDR3 protein. Of around 500,000 distinct CDR3 sequences listed, about 14% are singletons. V lost 3 bases, J lost 8 bases, and 18 bases stayed unmatched. Germline V gene sequence: CDR1 KGHDR, CDR2 SFDVKD. This CDR3 has 18 amino acids. Documented time point: newly diagnosed GD, antithyroid drugs for less than 3 months. After RNA was extracted from PBMCs, the TCR library was made from it. The same sample was also studied in work on T cells in Graves' hyperthyroidism and ophthalmopathy.

The TCR sequence derives from a man aged 25-45 years with Graves disease. Source: peripheral blood mononuclear cells (PBMCs), taken at new diagnosis, from a patient treated with antithyroid drugs. This rearrangement joins TRBV24-1 to TRBJ2-3; 8 nucleotides line up with TRBD1. CDR3: CATSDPRETGENVGTQYF. Here the CDR3 DNA reads TGTGCCACCAGTGATCCGCGTGAGACAGGGGAGAATGTTGGTACGCAGTATTTT.